These T cell receptor beta chains were read from a single sample in a study of cytomegalovirus exposure and HLA in healthy donors. Method: immunoSEQ multiplex PCR; TCRdb's copy keeps in-frame clones and lacks some. Of around 84,000 clones listed, around 73% are singletons. Sequencing used PBMCs. The receptors were sampled from a man in his forties or fifties in good health and CMV-seronegative. The CDR3 runs from the conserved cysteine through the conserved F or W. A D gene is named only where the DNA matches it firmly. Clone size is stated in some rows and not others, as once, few, many or a class when expanded.

V,J,D,size,CDR3,DNA
TRBV7-2,TRBJ2-2,NA,once,CASSLGPTGELFF,TGTGCCAGCAGCTTAGGCCCAACAGGGGAGCTGTTTTTT
TRBV4-2,TRBJ2-3,TRBD2,NA,CASSQAPRAGGPKDTQYF,TGTGCCAGCAGCCAAGCCCCCCGAGCGGGGGGGCCGAAAGATACGCAGTATTTT
TRBV2,TRBJ2-7,NA,NA,CASRPGTGSYEQYF,TGTGCCAGCAGGCCCGGGACTGGCTCCTACGAGCAGTACTTC
TRBV19,TRBJ1-3,TRBD1,NA,CASSTRTGGGNTIYF,TGTGCCAGTAGTACAAGGACAGGGGGTGGAAACACCATATATTTT
TRBV5-6,TRBJ2-2,TRBD1,NA,CASSWQGATGELFF,TGTGCCAGCAGCTGGCAGGGGGCCACCGGGGAGCTGTTTTTT
TRBV7-2,TRBJ2-7,TRBD2,NA,CASSPTSGSYEQYF,TGTGCCAGCAGCCCGACTAGCGGTTCCTACGAGCAGTACTTC
TRBV7-2,TRBJ1-4,NA,NA,CASSEGHGRGEKLFF,TGTGCCAGCAGCGAAGGACATGGGCGGGGTGAAAAACTGTTTTTT
TRBV6-6,TRBJ1-1,NA,NA,CASAVLSNTEAFF,TGTGCCAGCGCAGTCCTCTCGAACACTGAAGCTTTCTTT
TRBV19,TRBJ1-5,TRBD1,few,CASNSGTVGQPQHF,TGTGCCAGTAACTCCGGGACAGTGGGACAGCCCCAGCATTTT
TRBV7-9,TRBJ2-1,NA,NA,CASSRQSGEQFF,TGTGCCAGCAGCCGACAGAGTGGTGAGCAGTTCTTC
TRBV7-3,TRBJ2-2,TRBD2,NA,CASSSNPSGGGNGELFF,TGTGCCAGCAGCTCGAACCCTAGCGGGGGGGGTAACGGGGAGCTGTTTTTT
TRBV6-6,TRBJ2-3,NA,few,CASSYGRRTDTQYF,TGTGCCAGCAGTTATGGGAGACGCACAGATACGCAGTATTTT
TRBV11-2,TRBJ1-1,TRBD1,NA,CASSPSGTGNTEAFF,TGTGCCAGCAGCCCCTCCGGGACAGGGAACACTGAAGCTTTCTTT
TRBV18,TRBJ2-7,TRBD1,NA,CASSADRGSYEQYF,TGTGCCAGCTCAGCGGACAGGGGGTCCTACGAGCAGTACTTC
TRBV28,TRBJ1-2,NA,NA,CASSLAPEGQNGGYTF,TGTGCCAGCAGTTTAGCCCCAGAGGGTCAGAACGGTGGCTACACCTTC
TRBV7-2,TRBJ1-2,TRBD1,NA,CASSLELGTGAYGYTF,TGTGCCAGCAGCTTAGAACTGGGGACAGGGGCCTATGGCTACACCTTC
TRBV12-5,TRBJ2-7,NA,NA,CASGLVLGAHYEQYF,TGTGCTAGTGGTTTGGTTCTGGGGGCCCACTACGAGCAGTACTTC
TRBV7-2,TRBJ1-5,NA,NA,CASSLAGINLDNQPQHF,TGTGCCAGCAGCTTGGCCGGGATAAACTTAGACAATCAGCCCCAGCATTTT
TRBV7-6,TRBJ2-7,TRBD1,NA,CASSRLMAGGSSSYEQYF,TGTGCCAGCAGCCGTCTTATGGCAGGGGGAAGTAGCTCCTACGAGCAGTACTTC
TRBV13,TRBJ2-2,NA,NA,CASSFAGHTGELFF,TGTGCCAGCAGCTTTGCGGGACACACCGGGGAGCTGTTTTTT
TRBV29-1,TRBJ1-1,TRBD1,NA,CSGGQGMNTEAFF,TGCAGCGGAGGACAGGGAATGAACACTGAAGCTTTCTTT
TRBV5-4,TRBJ2-7,NA,NA,CASSLVGPTGYEQYF,TGTGCCAGCAGCTTGGTGGGTCCCACAGGCTACGAGCAGTACTTC
TRBV15,TRBJ2-1,NA,once,CATQAGYNEQFF,TGTGCCACCCAGGCAGGCTACAATGAGCAGTTCTTC
TRBV7-9,TRBJ1-4,NA,NA,CASSSRQPTNEKLFF,TGTGCCAGCAGCTCGCGACAGCCAACTAATGAAAAACTGTTTTTT
TRBV11-3,TRBJ2-1,TRBD2,NA,CASSLGSGVNNEQFF,TGTGCCAGCAGCTTAGGCAGCGGGGTAAACAATGAGCAGTTCTTC
TRBV14,TRBJ2-3,NA,NA,CASSHGDRFTDTQYF,TGTGCCAGCAGCCACGGAGACAGATTCACAGATACGCAGTATTTT
TRBV2,TRBJ2-5,TRBD1,few,CASSPLETGRQETQYF,TGTGCCAGCAGTCCACTTGAGACAGGGCGCCAAGAGACCCAGTACTTC
TRBV30,TRBJ1-2,TRBD1,NA,CAGARTGGTWGYTF,TGTGCGGGGGCCCGGACAGGGGGGACGTGGGGCTACACCTTC
TRBV29-1,TRBJ2-3,TRBD1,NA,CSVDGDRGQDTQYF,TGCAGCGTTGATGGAGACAGGGGACAAGATACGCAGTATTTT
TRBV14,TRBJ2-1,TRBD2,NA,CASSPLGGGASNEQFF,TGTGCCAGCAGCCCCCTTGGCGGGGGGGCGTCAAATGAGCAGTTCTTC
TRBV6-5,TRBJ1-3,NA,few,CASKNPSSGNTIYF,TGTGCCAGCAAGAATCCTAGCTCTGGAAACACCATATATTTT
TRBV7-9,TRBJ1-2,NA,NA,CASSLAAGRQGYTF,TGTGCCAGCAGCTTAGCAGCGGGACGCCAGGGCTACACCTTC
TRBV7-3,TRBJ2-6,NA,NA,CASSGNLGPGANVLTF,TGTGCCAGCAGCGGAAATCTGGGGCCTGGGGCCAACGTCCTGACTTTC
TRBV5-4,TRBJ2-3,TRBD2,NA,CAGGLAGGNTDTQYF,TGTGCCGGCGGACTAGCGGGGGGTAACACAGATACGCAGTATTTT
TRBV5-1,TRBJ1-4,TRBD1,NA,CASGQGVTNEKLFF,TGCGCCAGCGGCCAGGGGGTGACTAATGAAAAACTGTTTTTT
TRBV28,TRBJ1-1,NA,once,CASTLGALAVF,TGTGCCAGCACCTTGGGGGCCCTTGCCGTCTTT
TRBV7-9,TRBJ1-1,NA,NA,CASSLESGEAFF,TGTGCCAGCAGCTTAGAGAGCGGGGAAGCTTTCTTT